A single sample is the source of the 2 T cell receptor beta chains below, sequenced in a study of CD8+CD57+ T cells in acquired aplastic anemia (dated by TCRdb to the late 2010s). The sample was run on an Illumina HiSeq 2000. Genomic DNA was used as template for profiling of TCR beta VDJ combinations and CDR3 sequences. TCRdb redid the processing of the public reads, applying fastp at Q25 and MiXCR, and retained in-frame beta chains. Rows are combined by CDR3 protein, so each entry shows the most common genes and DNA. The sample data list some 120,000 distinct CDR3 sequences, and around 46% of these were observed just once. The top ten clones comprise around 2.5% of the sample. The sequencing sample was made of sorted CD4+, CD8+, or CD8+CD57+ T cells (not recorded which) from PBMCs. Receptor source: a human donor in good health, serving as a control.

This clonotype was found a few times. The CDR3: CASSSGLADYNEQFF. The CDR3 nucleotides are TGTGCCAGCAGCTCCGGACTAGCGGATTACAATGAGCAGTTCTTC. This chain uses TRBV11-2 with TRBJ2-1; 10 bases align to TRBD2. The CDR3 spans 15 residues. Germline lookup yields CDR1 SGHAT and CDR2 FQNNGV. The trim removed 4 bases at V and 4 bases at J, leaving 4 bases unmatched.

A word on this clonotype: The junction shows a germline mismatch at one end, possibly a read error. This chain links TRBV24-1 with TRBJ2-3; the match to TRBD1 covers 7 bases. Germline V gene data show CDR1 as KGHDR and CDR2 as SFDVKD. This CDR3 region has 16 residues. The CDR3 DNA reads TGTGCCGCCAGTGATTTCTCCGTGGGACAGAGAGATACGCAGTATTTT. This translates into CAASDFSVGQRDTQYF.